This T cell receptor (beta chain) was identified in a study of T cells in Graves' hyperthyroidism and ophthalmopathy. Study outcomes and limitations: With a median lead of roughly 6.2 months before onset, the model predicted ophthalmopathy.

Per the germline V gene, CDR1 is WSHSY and CDR2 is SAAADI. Trimming stripped 8 bases from V and 1 base from J, with 12 bases between. The CDR3 totals 14 residues. Amplification targeted TCR beta CDR3 regions from RNA transcripts. In the first-round RT-PCR of the TCR CDR3, the HTBI primer set was used. TCRdb reprocessed the multiplex PCR reads with MiXCR, giving one entry per CDR3 protein. This sample has hundreds of thousands of distinct CDR3 sequences, with around 15% found just once. This clonotype was seen only a few times. Its antigen remains unknown. This clonotype was sampled from a woman aged 55-70 years with Graves' ophthalmopathy. J is TRBJ1-5 and V is TRBV10-2; D not resolved. Sequencing was done on a sample of blood. Here the CDR3 DNA reads TGCGCCAGCGGACCGGGAACCAGCAATCAGCCCCAGCATTTT. Amino acids: CASGPGTSNQPQHF.